Below are 28 T cell receptor beta chains sequenced from a single sample in a study of cytomegalovirus exposure and HLA in healthy donors. Primers included in the PCR were 60 Vbeta and 13 Jbeta primers. The protocol was immunoSEQ multiplex PCR, while the TCRdb copy is restricted to in-frame clones and leaves out a portion. The sample shows approximately 110,000 clones, 60% to 85% of them seen only once. Sequencing used PBMCs. These receptors were obtained from a female donor in good health and CMV-seropositive.

The chain uses TRBV5-5 and TRBJ2-7, with 7 bases aligning to TRBD1. V lost 4 bases to trimming and J lost 6 bases; unmatched junction nucleotides: 4. This CDR3 contains 12 residues. CDR1 and CDR2 from the germline V gene are SGHKS and YYEKEE (reference sequence). The CDR3 protein is CASSKQGLEQYF. CDR3 nucleotides: TGTGCCAGCAGCAAACAGGGGCTCGAGCAGTACTTC. Combining the CDR3 with reference TRBV5-5 and TRBJ2-7 gives the whole variable domain DAGVTQSPTHLIKTRGQQVTLRCSPISGHKSVSWYQQVLGQGPQFIFQYYEKEERGRGNFPDRFSARQFPNYSSELNVNALLLGDSALYLCASSKQGLEQYFGPGTRLTVT.

The DNA of the CDR3 is TGCGCCAGCAGCCCTCGGGACAGCCACTATGGCTACACCTTC. Translated, it gives CASSPRDSHYGYTF. The chain combines TRBV4-1 with TRBJ1-2; TRBD1 matches 7 bases. The CDR3 totals 14 residues. The ends lost 4 bases at V and 3 bases at J; junction bases unmatched: 5. Germline CDR1 is MGHRA and CDR2 is YSYEKL.

This chain joins TRBV7-2 and TRBJ1-1, with a tentative D call TRBD1 (5 bases). Germline V gene data show CDR1 as SGHTA and CDR2 as FQGNSA. The CDR3 has 14 residues. Deletions cut 5 bases from V and 0 bases from J, with 10 bases between. In DNA form, the CDR3 reads TGTGCCAGCAGCGTAAGACAGATGAACACTGAAGCTTTCTTT. Translating gives CASSVRQMNTEAFF.

The chain carries TRBV2 and TRBJ2-3; 9 positions agree with TRBD2. The length of the CDR3 is 18 residues. V lost 0 bases, J lost 0 bases, and 7 bases stayed unmatched. From germline, CDR1 is SNHLY and CDR2 FYNNEI. The CDR3 loop reads CASSEALLAGTSTDTQYF. In DNA form, the CDR3 reads TGTGCCAGCAGTGAAGCGCTTCTAGCGGGGACTAGCACAGATACGCAGTATTTT.

The V and J genes are TRBV6-5 and TRBJ2-3, with TRBD1 matching over 7 bases. The ends lost 4 bases at V and 0 bases at J; junction bases unmatched: 4. The length of the CDR3 is 15 residues. Germline-derived CDR1 and CDR2 are MNHEY and SVGAGI. Written as DNA, the CDR3 is TGTGCCAGCAGTTCCTCGGACAGGAGCACAGATACGCAGTATTTT. Residues: CASSSSDRSTDTQYF.

This chain connects TRBV4-1 to TRBJ1-4; tentative D call: TRBD1 (6 bases). The CDR3 loop spans 18 amino acids. The V end lost 4 bases, the J end lost 7 bases, and 25 bases lay between the germline ends. Germline assignment: CDR1 MGHRA and CDR2 YSYEKL. CDR3 DNA sequence: TGCGCCAGCAGCCCTAGGGCTATTATCAGGGGCGATGGTGAAAAACTGTTTTTT. It encodes CASSPRAIIRGDGEKLFF.

The chain is built from TRBV11-2 and TRBJ2-7; 7 bases fit TRBD1. Losses at the gene ends were 6 bases for V and 3 bases for J; bases not matched to a gene: 2. Per germline, CDR1 SGHAT and CDR2 FQNNGV. The CDR3 sequence is 12 residues long. The CDR3 DNA follows: TGTGCCAGCAGTCGACAGGGCTACGAGCAGTACTTC. Encoded protein: CASSRQGYEQYF. Looking up the rest from reference TRBV11-2 and TRBJ2-7 gives the full variable domain: EAGVAQSPRYKIIEKRQSVAFWCNPISGHATLYWYQQILGQGPKLLIQFQNNGVVDDSQLPKDRFSAERLKGVDSTLKIQPAKLEDSAVYLCASSRQGYEQYFGPGTRLTVT.

The genes are TRBV19 and TRBJ1-2; D remains unclear. Germline V gene sequence: CDR1 LNHDA, CDR2 SQIVND (reference sequence). V shed 3 bases and J shed 4 bases, with 15 bases lying between them. The CDR3 runs to 15 residues. The CDR3 region is CASSIPGRTFYGYTF. CDR3 bases: TGTGCCAGTAGTATTCCAGGCCGCACCTTCTATGGCTACACCTTC.

The chain recombines TRBV28 with TRBJ1-3, with 7 bases aligning to TRBD1. V shed 2 bases and J 2 bases; nucleotides not matched to a gene: 6. The CDR3 length is 16 residues. Germline values: CDR1 MDHEN, CDR2 SYDVKM. CDR3 in amino acids: CASSLTLGGPGNTIYF. For the CDR3, the DNA is TGTGCCAGCAGTTTAACCCTAGGGGGCCCTGGAAACACCATATATTTT.

V gene TRBV4-2 combines with J gene TRBJ2-7, with TRBD2 matching 10 bases. The ends lost 1 base at V and 5 bases at J; junction bases unmatched: 11. The CDR3 covers 17 residues. Germline V CDR1 and CDR2: LGHNA, YNFKEQ. The CDR3 DNA follows: TGTGCCAGCAGCCAAGTGGGACGGGGACTAGCGAACGACGAGCAGTACTTC. Protein sequence: CASSQVGRGLANDEQYF.

This chain links TRBV7-2 with TRBJ2-2; TRBD2 matches 10 bases. The CDR3 runs 18 residues. V lost 4 bases, J lost 7 bases, and 15 bases stayed unmatched. Germline loops: CDR1 SGHTA, CDR2 FQGNSA. The CDR3 protein is CASSSRSGGAIYSGELFF. CDR3 sequence (DNA): TGTGCCAGCAGCTCCAGGAGCGGGGGGGCGATTTATAGCGGGGAGCTGTTTTTT.

V usage is TRBV21-1 and J usage is TRBJ2-1; the table's D call of TRBD2 was not tested on the DNA. TRBV21-1 corresponds to a pseudogene. This CDR3 is built from 15 residues. The CDR3 spells CASSASGRPYNEQFF. The CDR3 DNA follows: TGTGCCAGCAGCGCAAGCGGGAGGCCCTACAATGAGCAGTTCTTC.

V gene TRBV19 combines with J gene TRBJ1-2; no clear D. Trimming shortened V by 0 bases and J by 4 bases, and 9 bases separated the two germline ends. There are 14 residues in the CDR3. Germline values: CDR1 LNHDA, CDR2 SQIVND (reference sequence). The CDR3 DNA reads as TGTGCCAGTAGTATAGATTACTCTAGCTATGGCTACACCTTC. Translating it yields CASSIDYSSYGYTF.

This clone has a handful of counts. The V and J genes are TRBV5-1 and TRBJ1-1; D remains ambiguous. Germline CDR1 is SGHRS and CDR2 is YFSETQ. The CDR3 covers 13 residues. V was clipped by 1 base and J by 4 bases, with 8 bases between them. The CDR3 region is CASSLPGITEAFF. The CDR3 DNA follows: TGCGCCAGCAGCTTGCCAGGAATCACTGAAGCTTTCTTT. Full variable domain (rest looked up from reference TRBV5-1 and TRBJ1-1): KAGVTQTPRYLIKTRGQQVTLSCSPISGHRSVSWYQQTPGQGLQFLFEYFSETQRNKGNFPGRFSGRQFSNSRSEMNVSTLELGDSALYLCASSLPGITEAFFGQGTRLTVV.

The J gene is TRBJ2-3, the V gene TRBV14, with D possibly being TRBD1 (6 bases). V was pared by 1 base and J by 4 bases, with 12 bases between. The CDR3 has 15 residues. Per the germline V gene, CDR1 is SGHDN and CDR2 is FVKESK. The CDR3 region is CASSQVGAPADTQYF. The CDR3 DNA is TGTGCCAGCAGCCAAGTGGGGGCGCCGGCAGATACGCAGTATTTT.

The chain links TRBV6-1 to TRBJ2-7, with D unresolved. This CDR3 region has 12 residues. V was trimmed by 5 bases and J by 4 bases, leaving 9 bases between them. Germline lookup yields CDR1 MNHNS and CDR2 SASEGT. The DNA of the CDR3 is TGTGCCAGCAGTTTAAACCGGTACGAGCAGTACTTC. Its protein is CASSLNRYEQYF.

The V and J genes are TRBV6-5 and TRBJ1-6; D unresolved. CDR1 is MNHEY, CDR2 SVGAGI, per germline. This CDR3 contains 15 residues. The V end was cut by 6 bases, the J end by 7 bases, with 16 bases between. For the CDR3, the DNA is TGTGCCAGCAGGAGGGTAGGCGACGGGAATTCACCCCTCCACTTT. Translation: CASRRVGDGNSPLHF.

Only a few counts were recorded for this clone. This sequence joins TRBV4-3 and TRBJ2-3; no firm D call. This CDR3 has 13 amino acids. Germline CDR1 is LGHNA and CDR2 is YSLEER. The ends were cut back, 0 bases at V and 6 bases at J, with 7 bases in the middle. CDR3 coding DNA: TGCGCCAGCAGCCAAGAATTAGTGGATACGCAGTATTTT. Encoded protein: CASSQELVDTQYF.

The CDR3 loop reads CASSQDRVGGQSYEQYF. In DNA form, the CDR3 reads TGCGCCAGCAGCCAAGATCGCGTGGGGGGGCAGTCCTACGAGCAGTACTTC. The V call is TRBV4-3, the J call TRBJ2-7; D might be TRBD2 (7 bases). CDR1 and CDR2 (germline): LGHNA, YSLEER. This CDR3 has 17 amino acids. The V gene lost 0 bases and the J gene lost 1 base, with 16 bases spanning the gap.

This sequence joins TRBV4-3 and TRBJ2-4; TRBD1 agrees at 8 bases. Germline assignment: CDR1 LGHNA and CDR2 YSLEER. This CDR3 is 21 amino acids long. V lost 4 bases and J lost 1; bases outside the gene matches: 21. In nucleotides, the CDR3 is TGCGCCAGCAGCCCTTATCCCCCTATGCAGACAGGGGAGAGTGCCAAAAACATTCAGTACTTC. Amino acid sequence: CASSPYPPMQTGESAKNIQYF.

The chain recombines TRBV21-1 with TRBJ1-3; the D call TRBD1 from the table was never checked on the DNA. TRBV21-1 is recorded as a pseudogene. The length of the CDR3 is 14 residues. This CDR3 reads CASSRQDSGNTIYF. The CDR3 nucleotides read TGTGCCAGCAGCAGACAGGACTCTGGAAACACCATATATTTT.

The chain carries TRBV4-2 and TRBJ2-2; TRBD2 agrees at 13 bases. Losses at the gene ends were 1 base for V and 1 base for J; bases not matched to a gene: 15. Germline CDR1 and CDR2: LGHNA and YNFKEQ. CDR3 length: 22 amino acids. The chain's CDR3 is CASSQALRGRLAGGQNTGELFF. CDR3 sequence (DNA): TGTGCCAGCAGCCAAGCCTTGCGGGGTCGACTAGCGGGGGGACAGAACACCGGGGAGCTGTTTTTT.

The chain has TRBV9 and TRBJ2-1; 8 bases agree with TRBD2. The germline V gene encodes CDR1 SGDLS and CDR2 YYNGEE. V was pared by 2 bases and J by 9 bases, with 13 bases of the junction left unmatched. There are 16 residues in the CDR3. The CDR3 spells CASSVDPGLDVGEQFF. CDR3 nucleotides: TGTGCCAGCAGCGTGGACCCGGGACTAGATGTGGGTGAGCAGTTCTTC.

J is TRBJ1-2 and V is TRBV7-8, with TRBD1 as a possible D gene (5 bases). The ends were cut back, 2 bases at V and 1 base at J, with 11 bases in the middle. This CDR3 comprises 15 residues. Germline V lookup: CDR1 SGHVS, CDR2 FQNEAQ. The CDR3 DNA follows: TGTGCCAGCAGCTTACAGGGATTGATTAACTATGGCTACACCTTC. It translates to CASSLQGLINYGYTF.

V and J are TRBV29-1 and TRBJ2-1; D possibly corresponds to TRBD1 (7 bases). Trimming stripped 6 bases from V and 4 bases from J, with 25 bases between. The CDR3 runs to 17 residues. Germline CDR1 reads SQVTM; CDR2 reads ANQGSEA. In nucleotides, the CDR3 is TGCAGCGTGGGGGCGGGGATTTACAGGGGTATGTACAATGAGCAGTTCTTC. Its translation: CSVGAGIYRGMYNEQFF.

The chain employs TRBV27 and TRBJ1-2; no clear D gene. CDR3 length: 14 residues. Germline-derived CDR1 and CDR2 are MNHEY and SMNVEV (reference sequence). Trimming pared 2 bases from V and 6 bases from J, leaving 13 bases between. In DNA form, the CDR3 reads TGTGCCAGCAGTTTAAGGCGGCATTACGATGGCTACACCTTC. Encoded protein: CASSLRRHYDGYTF.

V usage is TRBV9 and J usage is TRBJ2-5; TRBD2 is a possible D gene (6 bases). Per germline, CDR1 SGDLS and CDR2 YYNGEE. V was clipped by 4 bases and J by 2 bases, with 15 bases between them. The CDR3 loop spans 15 amino acids. The CDR3 DNA reads TGTGCCAGCAGCTCAAGCCCCGGGAGTCAAGAGACCCAGTACTTC. Protein product: CASSSSPGSQETQYF.

The chain links TRBV4-1 to TRBJ2-7; the D gene is possibly TRBD2 (5 bases). V lost 6 bases, J lost 7 bases, and 25 bases lay in between. Germline loops: CDR1 MGHRA, CDR2 YSYEKL. This CDR3 is 16 amino acids long. CDR3 nucleotides: TGCGCCAGCAGACAACAATCCGGGTCCCAAGGAGGAGAGCAGTACTTC. It encodes CASRQQSGSQGGEQYF.